This T cell receptor (beta chain) was obtained from a study of T cells after yellow fever vaccination. Study at large: Four memory subsets, EM, EMRA, CM and Tscm, were sorted by CD3, CD45RA, CCR7, CD95.

Notes on the study in general: Weaker overall, the secondary response nonetheless peaked faster (day 5 versus 15). For sorted memory subsets on day 0, almost all vaccine-responding clonotypes were undetectable.

Per germline, CDR1 SGHTA and CDR2 FQGNSA. This CDR3 has 14 amino acids. Germline trimming cut 2 bases from V and 9 bases from J; bases unmatched to any gene: 6. The authors made TCR cDNA by 5'RACE template switching, adding a universal primer site and UMIs. TCRdb re-called the 5' RACE reads through MiXCR, storing one row per CDR3 protein. The sample has approximately 31,000 distinct CDR3 sequences, about 10% seen once. At least ten counts were recorded for this clonotype. Material: PBMCs, either bulk or a sorted T-cell subset (CD4+, CD8+, memory, or dextramer-sorted; not recorded which), obtained roughly 14 days after the first yellow fever vaccination. The rearrangement uses TRBV7-2 and TRBJ2-1; 8 bases match TRBD2. The clonotype originates from a man younger than 30 who received the YFV17D yellow fever vaccine. CDR3 residues: CASSLYRGGGEQFF. The CDR3 DNA follows: TGTGCCAGCAGCTTATATCGGGGGGGAGGTGAGCAGTTCTTC.